Included here is one T cell receptor (beta chain) sequence, with context. No cognate antigen has been identified for it. No base quality information exists; no much larger clone differs at one position. The immunoSEQ hsTCRB assay version 4, run in survey mode, was used to sequence TCRbeta repertoires from genomic DNA. For TCRbeta sequencing, genomic DNA was diluted to around 9.9 ng/uL, with up to about 1 ug used per sample. The paper's data handling went like this. ImmunoSeq Analyzer 3.0 was used for analysis of TCRbeta data, and diversity was computed on productive nucleotide rearrangements. Lower-bound TCR diversity was estimated with the improved Chao index, and clonality with the Gini coefficient using the Immunarch R package. When different nucleotide rearrangements encoded the same CDR3beta amino acid sequence, each rearrangement was treated as a distinct clonotype. TCRbeta sequences significantly enriched in antigen-responding cells relative to anti-CD3/anti-CD28-activated cells were identified by differential abundance analysis. TCRs were clustered by predicted peptide-MHC specificity with GLIPH2, both within individual participants and across merged participant data sets. Held by TCRdb, this immuneACCESS table contains in-frame sequences only and omits some clones. Under half of the omission traces to an unresolved V gene where checked; the cause of the rest is unknown. V, J and clone size are taken as reported in that table, and D and trimming were inferred from the DNA itself. The sample table records 40,000 to 55,000 clones; under 85% of these occur just once. The biggest ten clones account for 3% of the sample.

The data belong to a study of persistence of HIV-infected CD4 T cells (dated by TCRdb to 2018 to 2020). The study in broad terms: CMV- and HIV-1 Gag-responding CD4+ T cells were isolated from ART-treated individuals so that antigen-driven clonal expansion of HIV-1-infected cells could be examined. Participants had been on suppressive ART for a median of roughly 8 years. Peripheral blood samples of up to about 180 mL were collected at multiple time points, except for a couple of participants, who underwent leukapheresis at a single time point. The clonality of all cells in each sorted population was assessed by TCRbeta sequencing, whereas the clonality of infected cells was assessed by proviral sequencing. The TCR cluster analysis across participants included about 8 participants for CMV and 6 or 7 participants for Gag. General study outcomes and caveats: A correlation was observed between TCR oligoclonality and proviral oligoclonality within the same sorted populations. Enrichment of degenerate expanded CDR3beta sequences was found in antigen-responding cells, suggesting convergent selection of CD4+ responses to CMV and Gag. Significantly lower TCRbeta richness was observed in CMV- and Gag-responding cells than in anti-CD3/anti-CD28-responding cells, and higher oligoclonality was observed in CMV-responding cells than in CD3/CD28-stimulated and Gag-responding cells. Only a small number of individuals took part in the study, and the range of antigens tested was limited. Because the TCR analyses were done in bulk, restricting them to just the rare CMV-responding cells that actually carried HIV-1 proviruses was not possible.

Relative to germline, V is 6 bases shorter and J is 0 bases shorter, with 8 bases between their ends. CDR1 and CDR2 are read off the germline V gene as SNHLY and FYNNEI. Spanning cysteine to phenylalanine, the CDR3 consists of 13 amino acids. CDR3 DNA only is kept here, 39 bases in frame from base 1. The treatment or condition label, read with the paper, signifies: suppressive antiretroviral therapy. Lysates of CMV-infected fibroblasts were used at 10 ug/mL for cell stimulation. Memory CD4+ T cells that did not respond, being CD40L-negative, CD69-negative and CD45RO-high, were sorted as memory populations depleted of antigen-responding cells. Participants were HIV-1-infected adults who started suppressive ART during chronic infection. Participants had undetectable plasma HIV-1 RNA below 50 copies/mL for at least 4 years. To be included, a participant needed positive CMV serology and a CD4+ T cell count above 400 cells/uL. Before stimulation, PBMCs were isolated using density centrifugation and depleted of CD8+ T cells. For 15 to 20 hours, CD8-depleted PBMCs were stimulated with anti-CD28/CD49d costimulation, a CD40-blocking antibody, and enfuvirtide, which was added to prevent new infections. Cell sorting was performed on a Beckman Coulter MoFlo Legacy or XDP sorter, and dead cells were excluded with propidium iodide. For samples with more than one million cells, genomic DNA was extracted with the QIAamp DNA Mini Kit, and for all other samples the Quick-DNA Microprep Kit was used.

In this chain, TRBV2 is recombined with TRBJ1-2, with the D gene not confidently named. This receptor was taken from an adult man with HIV who was CMV-seropositive. Sample: CD4+ T cells sorted from PBMCs after roughly 18-hour stimulation, taken from a patient who received antiretroviral therapy. What the cell subset or site label conveys for this sample: CD40L-CD69- CD45RO-high memory CD4 T cells not responding to CMV lysate. The CDR3 protein is CASSGRSNYGYTF. Read as DNA, the sequence is TGTGCCAGCAGCGGACGGTCTAACTATGGCTACACCTTC.